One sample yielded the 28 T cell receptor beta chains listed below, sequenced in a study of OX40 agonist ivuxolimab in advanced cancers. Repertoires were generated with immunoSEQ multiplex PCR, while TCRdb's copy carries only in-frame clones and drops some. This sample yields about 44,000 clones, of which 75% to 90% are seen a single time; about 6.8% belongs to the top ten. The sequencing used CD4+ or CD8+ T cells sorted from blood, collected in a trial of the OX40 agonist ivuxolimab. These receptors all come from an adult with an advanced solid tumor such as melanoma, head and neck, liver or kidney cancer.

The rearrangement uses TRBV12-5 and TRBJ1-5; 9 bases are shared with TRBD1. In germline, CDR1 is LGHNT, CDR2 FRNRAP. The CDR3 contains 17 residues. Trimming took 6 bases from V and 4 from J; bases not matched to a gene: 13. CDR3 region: CASGLLTGGMTNQPQHF. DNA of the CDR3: TGTGCTAGTGGCTTATTGACAGGGGGGATGACAAATCAGCCCCAGCATTTT.

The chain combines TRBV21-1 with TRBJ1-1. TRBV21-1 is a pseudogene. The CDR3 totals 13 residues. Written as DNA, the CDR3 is TGTGCCAGCAGCAAGGGGACGGGCACTGAAGCTTTCTTT. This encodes CASSKGTGTEAFF.

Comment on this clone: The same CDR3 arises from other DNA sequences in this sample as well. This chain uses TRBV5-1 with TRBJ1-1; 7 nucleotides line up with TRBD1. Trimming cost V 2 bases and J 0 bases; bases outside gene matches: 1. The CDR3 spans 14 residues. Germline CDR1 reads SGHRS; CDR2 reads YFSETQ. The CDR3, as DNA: TGCGCCAGCAGCTTAGGGGGCCTGAACACTGAAGCTTTCTTT. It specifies CASSLGGLNTEAFF. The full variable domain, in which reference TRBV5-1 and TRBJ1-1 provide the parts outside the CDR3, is KAGVTQTPRYLIKTRGQQVTLSCSPISGHRSVSWYQQTPGQGLQFLFEYFSETQRNKGNFPGRFSGRQFSNSRSEMNVSTLELGDSALYLCASSLGGLNTEAFFGQGTRLTVV.

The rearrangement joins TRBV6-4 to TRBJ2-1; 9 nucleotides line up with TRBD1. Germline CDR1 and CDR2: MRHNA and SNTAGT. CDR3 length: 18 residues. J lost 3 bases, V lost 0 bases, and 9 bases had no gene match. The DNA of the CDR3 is TGTGCCAGCAGTGACTCTATGAATACAGGGGGCAACTACAATGAGCAGTTCTTC. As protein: CASSDSMNTGGNYNEQFF.

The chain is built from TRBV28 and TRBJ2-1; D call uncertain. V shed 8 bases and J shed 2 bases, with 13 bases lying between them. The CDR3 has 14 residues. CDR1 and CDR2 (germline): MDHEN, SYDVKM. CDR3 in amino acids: CASSMRRAYNEQFF. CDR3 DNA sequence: TGTGCCAGCTCGATGCGACGGGCCTACAATGAGCAGTTCTTC.

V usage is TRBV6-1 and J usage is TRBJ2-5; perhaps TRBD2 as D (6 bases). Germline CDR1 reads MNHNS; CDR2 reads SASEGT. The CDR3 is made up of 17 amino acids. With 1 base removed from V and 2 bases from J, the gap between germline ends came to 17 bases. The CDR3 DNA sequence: TGTGCCAGCAGTGAAGAATGGTGGGGGGAATCACAAGAGACCCAGTACTTC. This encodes CASSEEWWGESQETQYF.

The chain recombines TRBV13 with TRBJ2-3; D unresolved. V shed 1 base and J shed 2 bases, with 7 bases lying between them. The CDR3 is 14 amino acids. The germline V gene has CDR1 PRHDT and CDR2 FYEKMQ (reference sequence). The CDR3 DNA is TGTGCCAGCAGCTTAGCCGGATACACAGATACGCAGTATTTT. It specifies CASSLAGYTDTQYF.

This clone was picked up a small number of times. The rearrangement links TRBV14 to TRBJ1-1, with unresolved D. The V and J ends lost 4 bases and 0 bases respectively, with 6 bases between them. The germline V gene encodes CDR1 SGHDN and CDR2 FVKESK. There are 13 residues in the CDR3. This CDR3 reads CASSLDLNTEAFF. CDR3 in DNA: TGTGCCAGCAGCCTCGACCTGAACACTGAAGCTTTCTTT.

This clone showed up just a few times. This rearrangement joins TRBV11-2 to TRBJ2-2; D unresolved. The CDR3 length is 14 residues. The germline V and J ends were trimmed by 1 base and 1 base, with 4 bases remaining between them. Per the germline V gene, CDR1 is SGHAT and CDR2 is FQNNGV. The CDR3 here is CASSLVVNTGELFF. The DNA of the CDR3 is TGTGCCAGCAGCTTAGTGGTGAACACCGGGGAGCTGTTTTTT.

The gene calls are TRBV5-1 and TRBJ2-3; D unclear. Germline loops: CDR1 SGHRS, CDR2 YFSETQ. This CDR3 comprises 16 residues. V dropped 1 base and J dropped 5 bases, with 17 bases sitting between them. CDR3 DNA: TGCGCCAGCAGCTTGTCGCAGGATCCATTAGGAGATACGCAGTATTTT. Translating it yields CASSLSQDPLGDTQYF.

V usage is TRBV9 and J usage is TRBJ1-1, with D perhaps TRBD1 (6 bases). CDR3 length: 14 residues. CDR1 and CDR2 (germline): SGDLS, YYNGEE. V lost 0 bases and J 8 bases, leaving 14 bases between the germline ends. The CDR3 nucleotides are TGTGCCAGCAGCGTAGGTCCCGAGCAGGGGGAAGCTTTCTTT. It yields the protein CASSVGPEQGEAFF.

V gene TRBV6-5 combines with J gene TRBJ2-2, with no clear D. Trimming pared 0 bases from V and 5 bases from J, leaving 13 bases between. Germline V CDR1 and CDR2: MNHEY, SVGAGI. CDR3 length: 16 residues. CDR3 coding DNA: TGTGCCAGCAGTTACTCGAATCCCCCAGAAACCGGGGAGCTGTTTTTT. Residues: CASSYSNPPETGELFF.

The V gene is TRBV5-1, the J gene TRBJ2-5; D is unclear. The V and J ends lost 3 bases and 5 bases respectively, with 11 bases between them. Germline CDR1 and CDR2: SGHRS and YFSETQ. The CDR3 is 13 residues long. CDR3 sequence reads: CASSWNLGETQYF. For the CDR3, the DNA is TGCGCCAGCAGCTGGAACCTCGGGGAGACCCAGTACTTC.

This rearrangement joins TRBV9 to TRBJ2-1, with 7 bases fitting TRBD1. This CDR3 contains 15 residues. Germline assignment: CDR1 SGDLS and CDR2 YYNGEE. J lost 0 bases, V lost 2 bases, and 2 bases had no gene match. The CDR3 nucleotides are TGTGCCAGCAGCGTGAGGGACAGCTCCTACAATGAGCAGTTCTTC. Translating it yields CASSVRDSSYNEQFF.

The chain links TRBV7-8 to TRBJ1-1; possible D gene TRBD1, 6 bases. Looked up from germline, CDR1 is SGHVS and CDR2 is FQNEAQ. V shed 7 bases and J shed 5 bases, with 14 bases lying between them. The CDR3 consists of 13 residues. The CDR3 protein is CASTLGGQTEAFF. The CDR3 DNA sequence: TGTGCCAGCACACTCGGGGGACAAACTGAAGCTTTCTTT.

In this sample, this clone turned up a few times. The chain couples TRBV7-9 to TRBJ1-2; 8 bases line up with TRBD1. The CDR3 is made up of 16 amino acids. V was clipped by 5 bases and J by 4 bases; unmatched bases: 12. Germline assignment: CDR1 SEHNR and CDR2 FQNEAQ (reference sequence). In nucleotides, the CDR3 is TGTGCCAGCAGCGACCTGAGAGACAGGGGCGGCTATGGCTACACCTTC. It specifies CASSDLRDRGGYGYTF.

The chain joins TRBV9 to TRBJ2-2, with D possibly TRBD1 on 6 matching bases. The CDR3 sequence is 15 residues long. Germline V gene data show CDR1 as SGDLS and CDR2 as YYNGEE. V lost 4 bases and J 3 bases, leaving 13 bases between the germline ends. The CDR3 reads CASSIRQADTGELFF. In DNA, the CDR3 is TGTGCCAGCAGCATCAGACAGGCGGACACCGGGGAGCTGTTTTTT.

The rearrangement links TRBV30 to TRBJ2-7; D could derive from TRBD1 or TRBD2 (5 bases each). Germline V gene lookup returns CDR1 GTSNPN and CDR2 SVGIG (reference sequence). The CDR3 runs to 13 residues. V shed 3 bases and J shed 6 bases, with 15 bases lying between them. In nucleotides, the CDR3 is TGTGCCTGGAGCCTCCCGACGGGGCTCGAGCAGTACTTC. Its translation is CAWSLPTGLEQYF.

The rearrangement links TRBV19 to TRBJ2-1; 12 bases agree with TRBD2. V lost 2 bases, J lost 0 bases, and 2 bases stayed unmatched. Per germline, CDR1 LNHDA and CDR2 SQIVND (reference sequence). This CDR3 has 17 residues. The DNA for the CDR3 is TGTGCCAGTAGTATACTAGCGGGAGGGAGCTCCTACAATGAGCAGTTCTTC. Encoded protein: CASSILAGGSSYNEQFF.

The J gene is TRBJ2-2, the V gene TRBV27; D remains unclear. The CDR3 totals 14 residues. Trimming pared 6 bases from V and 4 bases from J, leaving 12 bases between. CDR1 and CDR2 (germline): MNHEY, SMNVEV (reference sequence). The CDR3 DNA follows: TGTGCCAGCAGGGGTGGTTCCACCACCGGGGAGCTGTTTTTT. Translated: CASRGGSTTGELFF.

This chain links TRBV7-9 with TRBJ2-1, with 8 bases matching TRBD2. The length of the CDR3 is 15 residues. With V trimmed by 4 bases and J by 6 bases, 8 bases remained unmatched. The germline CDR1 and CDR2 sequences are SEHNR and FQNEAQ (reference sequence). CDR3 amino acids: CASSSPGLVSNEQFF. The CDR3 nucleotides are TGTGCCAGCAGCTCCCCGGGACTAGTCTCCAATGAGCAGTTCTTC.

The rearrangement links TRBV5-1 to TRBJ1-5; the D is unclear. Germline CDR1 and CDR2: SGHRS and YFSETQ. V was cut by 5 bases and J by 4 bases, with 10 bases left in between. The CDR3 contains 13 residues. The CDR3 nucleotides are TGCGCCAGCAGGGCGGAGGGTAATCAGCCCCAGCATTTT. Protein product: CASRAEGNQPQHF.

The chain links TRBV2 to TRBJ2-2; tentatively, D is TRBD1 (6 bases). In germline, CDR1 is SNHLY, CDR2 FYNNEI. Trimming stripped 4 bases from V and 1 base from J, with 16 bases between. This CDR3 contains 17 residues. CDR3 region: CASSVNSDRVNTGELFF. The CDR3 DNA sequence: TGTGCCAGCAGTGTAAATTCGGACAGAGTGAACACCGGGGAGCTGTTTTTT.

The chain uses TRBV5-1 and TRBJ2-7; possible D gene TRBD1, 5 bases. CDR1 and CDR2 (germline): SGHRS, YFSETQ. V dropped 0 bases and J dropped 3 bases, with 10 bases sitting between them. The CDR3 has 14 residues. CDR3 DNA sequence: TGCGCCAGCAGCTTGGCAGGGATAAACTACGAGCAGTACTTC. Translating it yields CASSLAGINYEQYF.

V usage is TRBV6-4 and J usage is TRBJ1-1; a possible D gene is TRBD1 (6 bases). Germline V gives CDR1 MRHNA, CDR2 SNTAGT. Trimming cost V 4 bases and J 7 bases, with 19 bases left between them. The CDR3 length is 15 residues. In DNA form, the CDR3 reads TGTGCCAGCAGTGTGGGGTATTCAGGGGCAGGTGAAGCTTTCTTT. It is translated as CASSVGYSGAGEAFF.

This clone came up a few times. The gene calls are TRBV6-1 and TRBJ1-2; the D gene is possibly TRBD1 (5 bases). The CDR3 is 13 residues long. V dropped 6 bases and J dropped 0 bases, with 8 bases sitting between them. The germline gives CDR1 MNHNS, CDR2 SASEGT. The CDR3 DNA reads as TGTGCCAGCAGAACAGGAGCTAACTATGGCTACACCTTC. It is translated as CASRTGANYGYTF.

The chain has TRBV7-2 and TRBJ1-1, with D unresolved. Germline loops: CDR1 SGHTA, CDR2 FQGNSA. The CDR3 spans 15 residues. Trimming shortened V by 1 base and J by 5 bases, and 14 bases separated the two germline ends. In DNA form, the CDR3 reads TGTGCCAGCAGCTTAGTAGGTGCAGGAGGGACTGAAGCTTTCTTT. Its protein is CASSLVGAGGTEAFF.

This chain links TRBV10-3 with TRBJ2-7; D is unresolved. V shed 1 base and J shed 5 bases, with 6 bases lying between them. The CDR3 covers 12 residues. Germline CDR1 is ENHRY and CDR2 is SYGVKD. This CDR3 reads CAISEFVHEQYF. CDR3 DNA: TGTGCCATCAGTGAGTTCGTCCACGAGCAGTACTTC.